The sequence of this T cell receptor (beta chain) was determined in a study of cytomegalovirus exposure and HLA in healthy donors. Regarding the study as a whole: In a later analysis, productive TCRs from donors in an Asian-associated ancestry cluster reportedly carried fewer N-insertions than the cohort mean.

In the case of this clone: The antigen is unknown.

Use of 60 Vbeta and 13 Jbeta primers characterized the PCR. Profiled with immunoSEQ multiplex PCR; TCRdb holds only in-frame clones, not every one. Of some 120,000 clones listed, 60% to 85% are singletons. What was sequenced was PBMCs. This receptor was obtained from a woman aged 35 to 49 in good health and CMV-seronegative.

The CDR3 region is CASETGYYNEQFF. The DNA for the CDR3 is TGTGCCAGCGAGACAGGGTACTACAATGAGCAGTTCTTC. This rearrangement joins TRBV10-3 to TRBJ2-1, with 7 bases aligning to TRBD1. CDR3 size: 13 residues. The V and J ends lost 10 bases and 3 bases, in that order; junction bases with no gene match: 6. The germline gives CDR1 ENHRY, CDR2 SYGVKD.